The 5 T cell receptor beta chains given below trace back to one sample, sequenced in a study of identical twins. One entry per CDR3 protein results from TCRdb running MiXCR on the 5' RACE reads. The sample yields 690,000 or so distinct CDR3 sequences, less than 10% seen once. The same data also went into a second study, on yellow fever vaccine responses in identical twins.

The sample comprised PBMCs. The receptors stem from a woman between 18 and 29 years old in good health.

This clonotype came up many times. V usage is TRBV28 and J usage is TRBJ1-4; 7 bases are shared with TRBD1. Germline CDR1 is MDHEN and CDR2 is SYDVKM. V lost 3 bases and J lost 9; bases outside the gene matches: 13. This CDR3 is 16 amino acids long. CDR3 in amino acids: CASSFSGQAVAKKLFF. CDR3 in DNA: TGTGCCAGCAGTTTCTCCGGACAGGCCGTTGCAAAAAAACTGTTTTTT.

This chain uses TRBV4-3 with TRBJ2-3; weak D call: TRBD1 (6 bases). Germline V gene data show CDR1 as LGHNA and CDR2 as YSLEER. The CDR3 contains 14 residues. V was cut by 1 base and J by 6 bases, with 11 bases left in between. The CDR3 here is CASSQALRGDTQYF. In nucleotides, the CDR3 is TGCGCCAGCAGCCAAGCGTTAAGGGGGGATACGCAGTATTTT.

The sample holds many counts of this clonotype. The V call is TRBV19, the J call TRBJ2-1; possible D gene TRBD2, 7 bases. Deletions cut 2 bases from V and 4 bases from J, with 12 bases between. From germline, CDR1 is LNHDA and CDR2 SQIVND (reference sequence). The CDR3 has 15 residues. This CDR3 is CASSISGGRYNEQFF. The CDR3 nucleotides read TGTGCCAGTAGTATATCCGGGGGGCGTTACAATGAGCAGTTCTTC.

The chain couples TRBV24-1 to TRBJ2-1; D gene ambiguous. Germline CDR1 reads KGHDR; CDR2 reads SFDVKD. V lost 1 base, J lost 9 bases, and 15 bases lay in between. This CDR3 comprises 15 residues. The CDR3 DNA reads as TGTGCCACCAGTGATTTTCAAACCCCCCTTACTGAGCAGTTCTTC. Encoded protein: CATSDFQTPLTEQFF.

Only one count was recorded for this clonotype. The genes are TRBV5-1 and TRBJ2-5, with 7 nucleotides matching TRBD2. CDR3 length: 17 amino acids. V dropped 0 bases and J dropped 5; count of bases not matched to a gene: 13. Germline CDR1 and CDR2: SGHRS and YFSETQ. The CDR3 bases are TGCGCCAGCAGCTTGGGGTTTGTCGGACTAGGTTTGGAGACCCAGTACTTC. Its translation is CASSLGFVGLGLETQYF.